The rows below give T cell receptor beta chains drawn from one sample of a study of blood T cell repertoires in COVID-19. Generated by immunoSEQ multiplex PCR, the TCRdb table keeps only in-frame clones and is missing some. The table shows about 410,000 clones, with roughly 89% occurring only once. The sequenced sample consisted of peripheral blood. These receptors came from a woman in her thirties with active or convalescent COVID-19. Each CDR3 is given with its conserved first and last residue. D genes are given only for firm matches. Expanded clones are given a class, and other clones once, few, many or no size at all.

CDR3nt: TGTGCCAGCAGCTCACGACAGGGGGCGGTTGGAAACACCATATATTTT
CDR3aa: CASSSRQGAVGNTIYF
v_gene: TRBV13
d_gene: TRBD1
abundance: .
j_gene: TRBJ1-3

CDR3nt: TGTGCCAGCAGCTCGATACGGGACAGTAGCGTCCACGAGCAGTACTTC
CDR3aa: CASSSIRDSSVHEQYF
v_gene: TRBV7-9
d_gene: TRBD1
abundance: .
j_gene: TRBJ2-7

CDR3nt: TGCAGTGCTAGAGCCGGGGAGACCCAGTACTTC
CDR3aa: CSARAGETQYF
v_gene: TRBV20-1
d_gene: .
abundance: once
j_gene: TRBJ2-5

CDR3nt: TGTGCCAGCAGCCAAGGGACAGGGGGCGCGCCTACCTTC
CDR3aa: CASSQGTGGAPTF
v_gene: TRBV3-1/TRBV3-2
d_gene: TRBD1
abundance: .
j_gene: TRBJ1-2

CDR3nt: TGTGCCAGCTCCCTAACCTACAGGGAGGGGGAGACCCAGTACTTC
CDR3aa: CASSLTYREGETQYF
v_gene: TRBV18
d_gene: .
abundance: .
j_gene: TRBJ2-5

CDR3nt: TGTGCCAGCAGCTTGGGCAGTTACAATGAGCAGTTCTTC
CDR3aa: CASSLGSYNEQFF
v_gene: TRBV13
d_gene: .
abundance: once
j_gene: TRBJ2-1

CDR3nt: TGTGCCAGCAGTCCACGGACTAGCAATGAGCAGTTCTTC
CDR3aa: CASSPRTSNEQFF
v_gene: TRBV27
d_gene: TRBD2
abundance: once
j_gene: TRBJ2-1

CDR3nt: TGTGCCGCAGGCGGGGGGCCCTCTGGCTACACCTTC
CDR3aa: CAAGGGPSGYTF
v_gene: TRBV10-3
d_gene: .
abundance: .
j_gene: TRBJ1-2

CDR3nt: TGTGCCAGCAGGAGGACAGGGTTTGAGACTGAAGCTTTCTTT
CDR3aa: CASRRTGFETEAFF
v_gene: TRBV6-5
d_gene: TRBD1
abundance: .
j_gene: TRBJ1-1

CDR3nt: TGTGCCAGCAGCCAACCACTCGGCCCGGGACAGGGTTTCCAGCCCCAGCATTTT
CDR3aa: CASSQPLGPGQGFQPQHF
v_gene: TRBV4-2
d_gene: TRBD1
abundance: .
j_gene: TRBJ1-5

CDR3nt: TGCGCCAGCAGCCAAATATTAGGGGTCCAAGAGACCCAGTACTTC
CDR3aa: CASSQILGVQETQYF
v_gene: TRBV4-1
d_gene: .
abundance: .
j_gene: TRBJ2-5

CDR3nt: TGTGCCAGCAGCAAAGGTGTAACTTTCCGGGACAGGGGGACTGGAAACACCATATATTTT
CDR3aa: CASSKGVTFRDRGTGNTIYF
v_gene: TRBV21-1
d_gene: .
abundance: few
j_gene: TRBJ1-3

CDR3nt: TGTGCCAGCAGGGAGAGGGGGGGAAACACCGGGGAGCTGTTTTTT
CDR3aa: CASRERGGNTGELFF
v_gene: TRBV2
d_gene: .
abundance: .
j_gene: TRBJ2-2

CDR3nt: TGTGCCTCTACAGGGACCCCTTCAGATGGCTACACCTTC
CDR3aa: CASTGTPSDGYTF
v_gene: TRBV10-3
d_gene: .
abundance: .
j_gene: TRBJ1-2

CDR3nt: TGTGCTAGTGGTTTGGGCCCGGGACTAGCGGGAGGGCCGCTGGGAGATACGCAGTATTTT
CDR3aa: CASGLGPGLAGGPLGDTQYF
v_gene: TRBV12-5
d_gene: TRBD2
abundance: .
j_gene: TRBJ2-3

CDR3nt: TGTGCCAGCAGCTTGGTCCTAGCAGGGGCAGAGACCCAGTACTTC
CDR3aa: CASSLVLAGAETQYF
v_gene: TRBV5-4
d_gene: .
abundance: .
j_gene: TRBJ2-5

CDR3nt: TGTGCCAGCTCACCACCGCAGGGTGCCTTCTACAATGAGCAGTTCTTC
CDR3aa: CASSPPQGAFYNEQFF
v_gene: TRBV18
d_gene: .
abundance: .
j_gene: TRBJ2-1

CDR3nt: TGTGCCAGCAGCCGCCTCAGCGGGGGAGACTACAATGAGCAGTTCTTC
CDR3aa: CASSRLSGGDYNEQFF
v_gene: TRBV5-4
d_gene: TRBD2
abundance: .
j_gene: TRBJ2-1

CDR3nt: TGTGCCAGCTCACCTAACAATGAGCAGTTCTTC
CDR3aa: CASSPNNEQFF
v_gene: TRBV18
d_gene: .
abundance: .
j_gene: TRBJ2-1

CDR3nt: TGCGCCAGCAGCCAGGCTACGACAGTGCTTCACGGCTACACCTTC
CDR3aa: CASSQATTVLHGYTF
v_gene: TRBV4-1
d_gene: .
abundance: .
j_gene: TRBJ1-2

CDR3nt: TGTGCCAGCAGCTTGGGCGGGGGTTCTTACAATGAGCAGTTCTTC
CDR3aa: CASSLGGGSYNEQFF
v_gene: TRBV5-4
d_gene: TRBD2
abundance: once
j_gene: TRBJ2-1

CDR3nt: TGTGCCAGCAGCCAAGGGGGCACAGGGAGATACGGAAACACCATATATTTT
CDR3aa: CASSQGGTGRYGNTIYF
v_gene: TRBV13
d_gene: TRBD1
abundance: .
j_gene: TRBJ1-3

CDR3nt: TGTGCCGGCTCGGGGGGGCGAGGTAATGGCTACACCTTC
CDR3aa: CAGSGGRGNGYTF
v_gene: TRBV2
d_gene: .
abundance: .
j_gene: TRBJ1-2

CDR3nt: TGTGCCAGCAGTCGGGGAAGCTCCTACAATGAGCAGTTCTTC
CDR3aa: CASSRGSSYNEQFF
v_gene: TRBV6-4
d_gene: .
abundance: .
j_gene: TRBJ2-1

CDR3nt: TGTGCCAGCAGCCGCGGGACTAGCGGACAAGAGACCCAGTACTTC
CDR3aa: CASSRGTSGQETQYF
v_gene: TRBV7-7
d_gene: TRBD2
abundance: .
j_gene: TRBJ2-5

CDR3nt: TGTGCCAGCAGGCACAGGGGCAGCGAGACCCAGTACTTC
CDR3aa: CASRHRGSETQYF
v_gene: TRBV27
d_gene: TRBD1
abundance: .
j_gene: TRBJ2-5

CDR3nt: TGTGCCAGCAGCGTAGCTACCGGGGGAATGAACACTGAAGCTTTCTTT
CDR3aa: CASSVATGGMNTEAFF
v_gene: TRBV9
d_gene: .
abundance: .
j_gene: TRBJ1-1

CDR3nt: TGCGCCAGCAGCCTCGAGCCGGGTGGCTCCTACGAGCAGTACTTC
CDR3aa: CASSLEPGGSYEQYF
v_gene: TRBV5-1
d_gene: .
abundance: .
j_gene: TRBJ2-7

CDR3nt: TGTGCCAGTAGTGGGACAGCGGTTCCTGGAAACACCATATATTTT
CDR3aa: CASSGTAVPGNTIYF
v_gene: TRBV19
d_gene: TRBD1
abundance: .
j_gene: TRBJ1-3

CDR3nt: TGCGCCAGCAGCTTGGCGGTATCAGGGGCTGTCTACGAGCAGTACTTC
CDR3aa: CASSLAVSGAVYEQYF
v_gene: TRBV5-1
d_gene: .
abundance: once
j_gene: TRBJ2-7

CDR3nt: TGTGCCAGCAGCCTCTCAGGGGCCCTTGGGTACGAGCAGTACTTC
CDR3aa: CASSLSGALGYEQYF
v_gene: TRBV5-4
d_gene: .
abundance: .
j_gene: TRBJ2-7

CDR3nt: TGCAGCGTTGGTGGGACAGACAATCAGCCCCAGCATTTT
CDR3aa: CSVGGTDNQPQHF
v_gene: TRBV29-1
d_gene: TRBD1
abundance: .
j_gene: TRBJ1-5

CDR3nt: TGTGCCAGCAGTTTCACAGGGGGCCTGGACGAGCAGTACTTC
CDR3aa: CASSFTGGLDEQYF
v_gene: TRBV27
d_gene: TRBD1
abundance: .
j_gene: TRBJ2-7

CDR3nt: TGTGCCAGCAGCGAGGACAGGGGAGTCTATGGCTACACCTTC
CDR3aa: CASSEDRGVYGYTF
v_gene: TRBV2
d_gene: TRBD1
abundance: .
j_gene: TRBJ1-2

CDR3nt: TGTGCCAGCAGGTCGGGGACAGGGGAAACCGGGGAGCTGTTTTTT
CDR3aa: CASRSGTGETGELFF
v_gene: TRBV28
d_gene: TRBD1
abundance: .
j_gene: TRBJ2-2

CDR3nt: TGCGCCAGCAGTTCAGCGATGCGGGTCGGAGAAAAACTGTTTTTT
CDR3aa: CASSSAMRVGEKLFF
v_gene: TRBV10-2
d_gene: .
abundance: .
j_gene: TRBJ1-4

CDR3nt: TGTGCCAGCAGGGAGGACAGGGGGACATATGGCTACACCTTC
CDR3aa: CASREDRGTYGYTF
v_gene: TRBV2
d_gene: TRBD1
abundance: .
j_gene: TRBJ1-2

CDR3nt: TGTGCCAGTAGCGACAGGACAGGGCCCTATGGCTACACCTTC
CDR3aa: CASSDRTGPYGYTF
v_gene: TRBV19
d_gene: TRBD1
abundance: .
j_gene: TRBJ1-2

CDR3nt: TGTGCCATCAGTGAGTCAGGAGCAAACACCATATATTTT
CDR3aa: CAISESGANTIYF
v_gene: TRBV10-3
d_gene: .
abundance: .
j_gene: TRBJ1-3

CDR3nt: TGTGCCAGCTCACCATTAGGGGGAGACTTCAATGAGCAGTTCTTC
CDR3aa: CASSPLGGDFNEQFF
v_gene: TRBV18
d_gene: .
abundance: .
j_gene: TRBJ2-1

CDR3nt: TGTGCCAGCTCAGGACAGAATTCACCCCTCCACTTT
CDR3aa: CASSGQNSPLHF
v_gene: TRBV18
d_gene: .
abundance: .
j_gene: TRBJ1-6

CDR3nt: TGTGCCAGTGCGGGACAGTTTAATCAGCCCCAGCATTTT
CDR3aa: CASAGQFNQPQHF
v_gene: TRBV19
d_gene: TRBD1
abundance: .
j_gene: TRBJ1-5

CDR3nt: TGTGCCAGCAGATGGAGCGGGAGGGCCGGGGATACGCAGTATTTT
CDR3aa: CASRWSGRAGDTQYF
v_gene: TRBV5-4
d_gene: TRBD2
abundance: once
j_gene: TRBJ2-3

CDR3nt: TGTGCCAGCAGTTACTCCTTCGGGGGTGAAGCTTTCTTT
CDR3aa: CASSYSFGGEAFF
v_gene: TRBV6-6
d_gene: .
abundance: .
j_gene: TRBJ1-1

CDR3nt: TGTGCCAGCAGCTCGGACAGGGGGCAAGGCGGGGAGCTGTTTTTT
CDR3aa: CASSSDRGQGGELFF
v_gene: TRBV5-4
d_gene: TRBD1
abundance: .
j_gene: TRBJ2-2

CDR3nt: TGTGCCAGCAGTGTCGAAGGGGGAGGGGGCTACGAGCAGTACTTC
CDR3aa: CASSVEGGGGYEQYF
v_gene: TRBV2
d_gene: .
abundance: .
j_gene: TRBJ2-7

CDR3nt: TGTGCCAGCAGTGATTCGTACTATGGCTACACCTTC
CDR3aa: CASSDSYYGYTF
v_gene: TRBV2
d_gene: .
abundance: .
j_gene: TRBJ1-2

CDR3nt: TGTGCCAGCAGCGTAGTAGCGGGATATCTGTATTTT
CDR3aa: CASSVVAGYLYF
v_gene: TRBV9
d_gene: TRBD2
abundance: .
j_gene: TRBJ2-3

CDR3nt: TGCGCCAGCAGCTGGAGGGACAGCAACTATGGCTACACCTTC
CDR3aa: CASSWRDSNYGYTF
v_gene: TRBV5-1
d_gene: TRBD1
abundance: once
j_gene: TRBJ1-2